The 30 T cell receptor beta chains given below trace back to one sample, sequenced in a study of T cell responses to AZD1222 COVID-19 vaccine. The assay was immunoSEQ multiplex PCR, and TCRdb's table has in-frame clones only and misses some. The table shows 77,000 or so clones, with around 87% occurring only once. The specimen comprised peripheral blood, sampled on day 0 of AZD1222 vaccination. These receptors all come from an adult in good health.

The genes are TRBV11-2 and TRBJ1-4; tentatively, D is TRBD1 (6 bases). Looked up from germline, CDR1 is SGHAT and CDR2 is FQNNGV. There are 15 residues in the CDR3. V was trimmed by 5 bases and J by 3 bases, leaving 13 bases between them. CDR3 sequence reads: CASSIMTGPNEKLFF. CDR3 coding DNA: TGTGCCAGCAGCATTATGACAGGTCCTAATGAAAAACTGTTTTTT.

The chain joins TRBV7-2 to TRBJ1-5; D might be TRBD1 (5 bases). V shed 2 bases and J shed 2 bases, with 10 bases lying between them. This CDR3 contains 15 residues. From germline, CDR1 is SGHTA and CDR2 FQGNSA. Here the CDR3 reads CASSLNWGGNQPQHF. Here the CDR3 DNA reads TGTGCCAGCAGCTTAAATTGGGGCGGCAATCAGCCCCAGCATTTT. The whole variable domain, remainder taken from reference TRBV7-2 and TRBJ1-5, is GAGVSQSPSNKVTEKGKDVELRCDPISGHTALYWYRQSLGQGLEFLIYFQGNSAPDKSGLPSDRFSAERTGGSVSTLTIQRTQQEDSAVYLCASSLNWGGNQPQHFGDGTRLSIL.

The V gene is TRBV28, the J gene TRBJ2-3; 7 bases fit TRBD2. The CDR3 consists of 14 residues. The germline gives CDR1 MDHEN, CDR2 SYDVKM. Losses at the gene ends were 6 bases for V and 2 bases for J; bases not matched to a gene: 5. CDR3 residues: CASSAGEVTDTQYF. CDR3 DNA: TGTGCCAGCAGCGCGGGAGAAGTCACAGATACGCAGTATTTT.

V and J are TRBV28 and TRBJ1-5; 9 positions match TRBD1. The CDR3 is 15 residues long. Germline assignment: CDR1 MDHEN and CDR2 SYDVKM. The J segment lost 3 bases and the V segment lost 8 bases, leaving 8 bases of the junction unmatched. The CDR3 DNA sequence: TGTGCCAGCCGAGGACAGGGGACTTACAATCAGCCCCAGCATTTT. This codes for CASRGQGTYNQPQHF.

V is TRBV7-3 and J is TRBJ2-2; D call uncertain. This CDR3 region has 16 residues. The V and J ends lost 5 bases and 2 bases respectively, with 15 bases between them. Looked up from germline, CDR1 is SGHTA and CDR2 is FQGTGA. The CDR3, as DNA: TGTGCCAGCAGCCCGAAAGAAACGATTAACACCGGGGAGCTGTTTTTT. Protein: CASSPKETINTGELFF.

The V gene is TRBV27, the J gene TRBJ1-1; 9 bases are shared with TRBD1. Germline V gene lookup returns CDR1 MNHEY and CDR2 SMNVEV (reference sequence). The V segment lost 5 bases and the J segment 1 base; nucleotides outside the gene matches: 8. The CDR3 has 16 amino acids. The CDR3 sequence: CASSRGQGLGNTEAFF. Written as DNA, the CDR3 is TGTGCCAGCAGTCGGGGACAGGGACTGGGGAACACTGAAGCTTTCTTT.

This clone was counted once. The V and J genes are TRBV24-1 and TRBJ1-6, with a possible D match to TRBD1 (5 bases). This CDR3 is built from 17 residues. CDR1 is KGHDR and CDR2 is SFDVKD in the germline V gene. Trimming cost V 1 base and J 0 bases, with 9 bases left between them. CDR3 loop: CATSDLQDDSYNSPLHF. CDR3 in DNA: TGTGCCACCAGTGATTTACAGGACGACTCCTATAATTCACCCCTCCACTTT.

The V and J genes are TRBV27 and TRBJ2-1; a possible D gene is TRBD1 (5 bases). The CDR3 has 13 amino acids. Between the trimmed V and J ends, which lost 2 bases and 9 bases, there was a span of 11 bases. Germline V gene lookup returns CDR1 MNHEY and CDR2 SMNVEV (reference sequence). The CDR3 nucleotides read TGTGCCAGCAGTTTAGACAGATTGAGTGAGCAGTTCTTC. Protein: CASSLDRLSEQFF.

The chain couples TRBV28 to TRBJ1-1; D is possibly TRBD1 (5 bases). The CDR3 runs to 13 residues. V lost 7 bases, J lost 0 bases, and 9 bases lay in between. Germline CDR1 MDHEN, CDR2 SYDVKM. Written as DNA, the CDR3 is TGTGCCAGCAACTGGGGGTTGAACACTGAAGCTTTCTTT. This encodes CASNWGLNTEAFF.

The genes are TRBV5-1 and TRBJ2-7; TRBD1 matches 7 bases. Trimming at V came to 3 bases and at J to 4 bases, leaving 13 bases not matched to a gene. This CDR3 region has 16 residues. Germline CDR1 is SGHRS and CDR2 is YFSETQ. The CDR3 sequence is CASSSDPGQMGYEQYF. The DNA of the CDR3 is TGCGCCAGCAGCTCAGATCCGGGACAGATGGGTTACGAGCAGTACTTC.

The chain's CDR3 is CASSQGNGGELFF. The CDR3 coding sequence is TGTGCCAGCAGCCAAGGGAATGGCGGGGAGCTGTTTTTT. The genes are TRBV3-1 (or the pseudogene TRBV3-2) and TRBJ2-2; D is ambiguous. V was clipped by 1 base and J by 7 bases, with 7 bases between them. CDR1 and CDR2 from the germline V gene are LGHDT and YNNKEL (reference sequence). This CDR3 has 13 amino acids.

The chain recombines TRBV11-2 with TRBJ2-2; possible D gene TRBD1, 6 bases. The CDR3 has 14 residues. Germline V lookup: CDR1 SGHAT, CDR2 FQNNGV. Trimming removed 6 bases at V and 6 bases at J, with 14 bases between. For the CDR3, the DNA is TGTGCCAGCAGTTTGACAGGACCCCCCGGGGAGCTGTTTTTT. Its translation is CASSLTGPPGELFF.

V usage is TRBV29-1 and J usage is TRBJ2-7, with TRBD1 matching 8 bases. Germline V gene lookup returns CDR1 SQVTM and CDR2 ANQGSEA. V lost 7 bases, J lost 2 bases, and 13 bases stayed unmatched. The CDR3 totals 15 residues. CDR3 DNA: TGCAGCGCTACCCGGACAGGGAAGGGGACCTACGAGCAGTACTTC. It specifies CSATRTGKGTYEQYF.

The chain combines TRBV15 with TRBJ1-4; tentative D call: TRBD1 (5 bases). The CDR3 is 17 residues long. Per germline, CDR1 LNHNV and CDR2 YYDKDF (reference sequence). The germline V and J ends were trimmed by 1 base and 0 bases, with 12 bases remaining between them. The CDR3, as DNA: TGTGCCACCAGCAGAGGGGGACGGTTTGCAACTAATGAAAAACTGTTTTTT. Amino acid sequence: CATSRGGRFATNEKLFF.

This clone has just one count. The chain couples TRBV3-1 (or the pseudogene TRBV3-2) to TRBJ2-7, with 14 bases matching TRBD2. The CDR3 extends over 16 amino acids. Germline V gene data show CDR1 as LGHDT and CDR2 as YNNKEL (reference sequence). The J segment lost 4 bases and the V segment lost 4 bases, leaving 6 bases of the junction unmatched. CDR3 sequence: CASSLLGTSGSYEQYF. CDR3 bases: TGTGCCAGCAGCCTCCTGGGGACTAGCGGGAGTTACGAGCAGTACTTC.

The rearrangement joins TRBV28 to TRBJ2-3; either TRBD1 or TRBD2 may supply D (5 bases each). Trimming removed 1 base from V and 11 bases from J, with 7 bases in between. The CDR3 has 11 amino acids. Per the germline V gene, CDR1 is MDHEN and CDR2 is SYDVKM. CDR3 region: CASSLLRGQYF. The CDR3 DNA sequence: TGTGCCAGCAGTTTATTGAGGGGGCAGTATTTT.

The genes are TRBV5-1 and TRBJ2-5; D could derive from TRBD1 or TRBD2 (6 bases each). The V gene lost 6 bases and the J gene lost 5 bases, with 17 bases spanning the gap. Germline assignment: CDR1 SGHRS and CDR2 YFSETQ. The CDR3 covers 14 residues. The CDR3 here is CASTSDQGRETQYF. The DNA of the CDR3 is TGCGCCAGCACTTCGGACCAGGGGAGGGAGACCCAGTACTTC.

The chain recombines TRBV6-1 with TRBJ2-1; D is unclear. The CDR3 contains 17 residues. Germline CDR1 is MNHNS and CDR2 is SASEGT. Trimming took 3 bases from V and 4 from J, leaving 19 bases between them. The CDR3 is CASSDSSGSFLYNEQFF. Here the CDR3 DNA reads TGTGCCAGCAGTGACAGCTCGGGCTCATTTCTATACAATGAGCAGTTCTTC.

V usage is TRBV5-6 and J usage is TRBJ2-5; the D is unclear. The germline V gene encodes CDR1 SGHDT and CDR2 YYEEEE. V gave up 3 bases and J gave up 5 bases, with 17 bases separating them. The CDR3 has 15 amino acids. The CDR3 DNA reads TGTGCCAGCAGCTATAGGCGCTTGGGTGGCGAGACCCAGTACTTC. It yields the protein CASSYRRLGGETQYF.

The gene calls are TRBV7-2 and TRBJ2-6; D tentatively fits TRBD1 or TRBD2 (6 bases each). V was cut by 4 bases and J by 0 bases, with 19 bases left in between. Germline CDR1 and CDR2: SGHTA and FQGNSA. The CDR3 spans 19 residues. The CDR3 DNA sequence: TGTGCCAGCAGCTCCCCGGGGGCCGGGTTCCACTCTGGGGCCAACGTCCTGACTTTC. Translated, it gives CASSSPGAGFHSGANVLTF.

The chain employs TRBV6-6 and TRBJ2-7; TRBD1 matches 8 bases. Germline V lookup: CDR1 MNHNY, CDR2 SVGAGI (reference sequence). J lost 2 bases, V lost 5 bases, and 5 bases had no gene match. CDR3 length equals 14 residues. For the CDR3, the DNA is TGTGCCAGCAGTGACCAGACAGGGGCCTACGAGCAGTACTTC. Its translation is CASSDQTGAYEQYF.

This chain connects TRBV6-2 or TRBV6-3 to TRBJ1-2; D unresolved. CDR3 length: 13 residues. Germline V lookup: CDR1 MNHEY, CDR2 SVGEGT. V was trimmed by 2 bases and J by 3 bases, leaving 7 bases between them. The CDR3 is CASSYLSYYGYTF. The CDR3 DNA reads TGTGCCAGCAGTTACCTTTCCTACTATGGCTACACCTTC.

This rearrangement joins TRBV6-5 to TRBJ1-3; D gene unclear. Germline values: CDR1 MNHEY, CDR2 SVGAGI. Between the trimmed V and J ends, which lost 10 bases and 0 bases, there was a span of 4 bases. This CDR3 has 11 residues. In DNA form, the CDR3 reads TGTGCCATAAACTCTGGAAACACCATATATTTT. This translates into CAINSGNTIYF.

The CDR3, as DNA: TGCGCCAGCAGCTTGAGCCGGGGCAGTGGAAACACCATATATTTT. Amino acids: CASSLSRGSGNTIYF. This sequence joins TRBV5-1 and TRBJ1-3; weak D call: TRBD1 (5 bases). CDR1 SGHRS and CDR2 YFSETQ come from the germline V gene. V was cut by 1 base and J by 3 bases, with 11 bases left in between. This CDR3 has 15 amino acids.

This clone appeared a few times. The V gene is TRBV21-1, the J gene TRBJ1-6; the D call of TRBD1 is as the table states it, not checked on the DNA. TRBV21-1 is flagged as a pseudogene. The length of the CDR3 is 19 residues. The CDR3 here is CASSKEARGPGSYNSPLHF. In nucleotides, the CDR3 is TGTGCCAGCAGCAAAGAGGCCAGGGGGCCGGGGTCCTATAATTCACCCCTCCACTTT.

V is TRBV29-1 and J is TRBJ2-6, with 11 bases identical to TRBD1. The germline V gene encodes CDR1 SQVTM and CDR2 ANQGSEA. With 7 bases clipped from V and 0 bases from J, the junction kept 5 bases outside the gene matches. The CDR3 has 16 amino acids. This chain's CDR3 is CSDGTGGFSGANVLTF. The DNA for the CDR3 is TGCAGCGACGGGACAGGGGGTTTCTCTGGGGCCAACGTCCTGACTTTC.

The chain couples TRBV6-2 or TRBV6-3 to TRBJ1-5; the D gene is possibly TRBD1 (6 bases). The CDR3 is 16 amino acids. Trimming pared 2 bases from V and 0 bases from J, leaving 11 bases between. In germline, CDR1 is MNHEY, CDR2 SVGEGT. CDR3 protein: CASSYRGVDSNQPQHF. The CDR3 bases are TGTGCCAGCAGTTACAGGGGGGTGGATAGCAATCAGCCCCAGCATTTT.

This clone has only a few counts. This chain joins TRBV4-1 and TRBJ2-1, with TRBD2 matching 7 bases. The germline gives CDR1 MGHRA, CDR2 YSYEKL. Trimming at V came to 4 bases and at J to 1 base, leaving 16 bases not matched to a gene. The CDR3 is 19 amino acids. DNA for the CDR3: TGCGCCAGCAGCCCCAGGCAGGCGGGAGTGCTAGGATCCTACAATGAGCAGTTCTTC. It specifies CASSPRQAGVLGSYNEQFF.

This chain uses TRBV7-9 with TRBJ2-7; D possibly corresponds to TRBD2 (5 bases). With 3 bases removed from V and 0 bases from J, the gap between germline ends came to 12 bases. This CDR3 comprises 15 residues. The germline gives CDR1 SEHNR, CDR2 FQNEAQ (reference sequence). CDR3 in amino acids: CASSLRTSGSYEQYF. CDR3 bases: TGTGCCAGCAGCTTGAGGACTTCCGGCTCCTACGAGCAGTACTTC.

In this sample, this clone turned up once. The chain recombines TRBV6-5 with TRBJ2-1; TRBD2 matches at 12 bases. Germline CDR1 MNHEY, CDR2 SVGAGI. Germline trimming cut 5 bases from V and 5 bases from J; bases unmatched to any gene: 4. The CDR3 totals 15 residues. The CDR3 bases are TGTGCCAGCAGTCGGACTAGCGGGACCGACAATGAGCAGTTCTTC. It translates to CASSRTSGTDNEQFF.